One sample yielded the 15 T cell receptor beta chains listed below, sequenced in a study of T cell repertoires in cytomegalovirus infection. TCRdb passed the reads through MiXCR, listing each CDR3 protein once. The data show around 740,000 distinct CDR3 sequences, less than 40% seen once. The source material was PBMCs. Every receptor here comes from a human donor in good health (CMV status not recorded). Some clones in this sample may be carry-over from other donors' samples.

In nucleotides, the CDR3 is TGTGCCAGTGCCACTGGAGTTTGGATGGGTGATACGCAGTATTTT. Protein: CASATGVWMGDTQYF. The genes are TRBV19 and TRBJ2-3; D unresolved. The CDR3 consists of 15 residues. The V and J ends lost 8 bases and 6 bases respectively, with 21 bases between them. The germline CDR1 and CDR2 sequences are LNHDA and SQIVND (reference sequence). The variable domain in full, with the rest retrieved from reference TRBV19 and TRBJ2-3, is DGGITQSPKYLFRKEGQNVTLSCEQNLNHDAMYWYRQDPGQGLRLIYYSQIVNDFQKGDIAEGYSVSREKKESFPLTVTSAQKNPTAFYLCASATGVWMGDTQYFGPGTRLTVL.

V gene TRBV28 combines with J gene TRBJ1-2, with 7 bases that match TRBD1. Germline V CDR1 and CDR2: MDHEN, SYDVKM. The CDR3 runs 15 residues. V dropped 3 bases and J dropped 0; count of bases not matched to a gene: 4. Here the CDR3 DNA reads TGTGCCAGCAGTTTGACAGGGACAGCTAACTATGGCTACACCTTC. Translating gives CASSLTGTANYGYTF.

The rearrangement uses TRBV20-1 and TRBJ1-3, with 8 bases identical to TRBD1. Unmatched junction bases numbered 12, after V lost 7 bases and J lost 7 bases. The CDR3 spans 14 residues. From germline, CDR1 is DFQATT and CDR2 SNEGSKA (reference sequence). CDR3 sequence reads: CSDTGQDEGNTIYF. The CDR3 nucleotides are TGCAGTGACACGGGACAGGACGAAGGGAACACCATATATTTT.

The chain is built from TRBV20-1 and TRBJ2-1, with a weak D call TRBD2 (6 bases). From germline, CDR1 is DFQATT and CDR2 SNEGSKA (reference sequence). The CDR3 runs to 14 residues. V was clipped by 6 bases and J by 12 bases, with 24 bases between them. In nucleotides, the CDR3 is TGCAGTGCCCGAAAGAGCGGGCACTACGGAGGGCAGTTCTTC. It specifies CSARKSGHYGGQFF.

The CDR3, as DNA: TGTGCCAGTAGTAGTGATTGGGGGGCTCGGGATCAGCCCCAGCATTTT. Protein sequence: CASSSDWGARDQPQHF. The chain has TRBV19 and TRBJ1-5; D possibly corresponds to TRBD1 (6 bases). The germline V gene has CDR1 LNHDA and CDR2 SQIVND (reference sequence). This CDR3 region has 16 residues. V lost 4 bases and J 5 bases, leaving 18 bases between the germline ends.

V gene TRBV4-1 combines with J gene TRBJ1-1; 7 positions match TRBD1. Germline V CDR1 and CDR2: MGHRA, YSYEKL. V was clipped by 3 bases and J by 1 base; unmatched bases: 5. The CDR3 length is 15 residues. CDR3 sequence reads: CASSHPGTENTEAFF. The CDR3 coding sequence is TGCGCCAGCAGCCATCCCGGGACAGAGAACACTGAAGCTTTCTTT.

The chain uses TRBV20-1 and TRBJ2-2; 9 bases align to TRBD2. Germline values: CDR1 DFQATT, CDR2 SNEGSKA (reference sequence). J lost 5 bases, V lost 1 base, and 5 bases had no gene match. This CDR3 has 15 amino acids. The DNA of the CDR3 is TGCAGTGCTAGAGGAGGGCTAGCGGGAACCGGGGAGCTGTTTTTT. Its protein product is CSARGGLAGTGELFF.

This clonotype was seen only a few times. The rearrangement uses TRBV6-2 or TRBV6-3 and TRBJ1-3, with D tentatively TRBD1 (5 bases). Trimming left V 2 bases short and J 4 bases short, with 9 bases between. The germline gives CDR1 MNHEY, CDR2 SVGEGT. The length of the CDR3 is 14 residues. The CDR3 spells CASSYGTPGNTIYF. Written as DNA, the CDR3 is TGTGCCAGCAGTTACGGGACTCCCGGAAACACCATATATTTT.

This CDR3 reads CASSSQTGESHEQYF. The CDR3 DNA sequence: TGTGCCAGCAGCTCGCAGACAGGGGAATCCCACGAGCAGTACTTC. The chain uses TRBV7-2 and TRBJ2-7; 8 positions agree with TRBD1. From germline, CDR1 is SGHTA and CDR2 FQGNSA. The CDR3 consists of 15 residues. Germline trimming cut 4 bases from V and 5 bases from J; bases unmatched to any gene: 10.

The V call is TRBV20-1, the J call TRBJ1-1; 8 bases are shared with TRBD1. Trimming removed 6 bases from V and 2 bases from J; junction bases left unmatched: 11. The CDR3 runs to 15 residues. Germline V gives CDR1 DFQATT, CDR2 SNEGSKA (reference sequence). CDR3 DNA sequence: TGCAGTGCCACGCCCGGGACAGGACTAAACACTGAAGCTTTCTTT. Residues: CSATPGTGLNTEAFF.

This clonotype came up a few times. The CDR3 DNA reads as TGTGCCAGCAGCCCCCGCGACAGGGACACGAACACCGGGGAGCTGTTTTTT. This translates into CASSPRDRDTNTGELFF. The chain links TRBV11-3 to TRBJ2-2; 7 bases align to TRBD1. The CDR3 has 17 amino acids. The V segment lost 5 bases and the J segment 0 bases; nucleotides outside the gene matches: 9. Germline assignment: CDR1 SGHNT and CDR2 YENEEA.

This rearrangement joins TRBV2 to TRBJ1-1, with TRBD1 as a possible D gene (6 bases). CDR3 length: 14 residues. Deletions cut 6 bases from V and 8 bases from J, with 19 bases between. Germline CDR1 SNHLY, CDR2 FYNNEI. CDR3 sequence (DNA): TGTGCCAGCAGGCCATTGACAGGCCCGGGGGAAGCTTTCTTT. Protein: CASRPLTGPGEAFF.

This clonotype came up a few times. The CDR3 here is CASSQASQETQYF. As DNA, the CDR3 is TGCGCCAGCAGCCAAGCGTCCCAAGAGACCCAGTACTTC. The gene calls are TRBV4-1 and TRBJ2-5; D is unresolved. V was pared by 1 base and J by 1 base, with 4 bases between. The CDR3 consists of 13 residues. Per the germline V gene, CDR1 is MGHRA and CDR2 is YSYEKL.

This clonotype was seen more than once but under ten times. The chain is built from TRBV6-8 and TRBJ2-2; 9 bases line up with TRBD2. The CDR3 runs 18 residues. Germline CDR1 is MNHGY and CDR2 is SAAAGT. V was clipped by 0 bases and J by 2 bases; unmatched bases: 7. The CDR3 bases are TGTGCCAGCAGTTACTCGGTTTTGGGACTAGCAAACACCGGGGAGCTGTTTTTT. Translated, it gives CASSYSVLGLANTGELFF.

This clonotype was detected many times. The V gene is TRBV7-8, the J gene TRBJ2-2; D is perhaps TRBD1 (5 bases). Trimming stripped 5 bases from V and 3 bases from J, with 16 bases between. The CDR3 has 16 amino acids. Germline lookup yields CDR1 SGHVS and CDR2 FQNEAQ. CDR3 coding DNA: TGTGCCAGCAGCGGGGCGCCAACGAAGGACACCGGGGAGCTGTTTTTT. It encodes CASSGAPTKDTGELFF. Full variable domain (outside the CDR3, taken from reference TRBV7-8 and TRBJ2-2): GAGVSQSPRYKVAKRGQDVALRCDPISGHVSLFWYQQALGQGPEFLTYFQNEAQLDKSGLPSDRFFAERPEGSVSTLKIQRTQQEDSAVYLCASSGAPTKDTGELFFGEGSRLTVL.